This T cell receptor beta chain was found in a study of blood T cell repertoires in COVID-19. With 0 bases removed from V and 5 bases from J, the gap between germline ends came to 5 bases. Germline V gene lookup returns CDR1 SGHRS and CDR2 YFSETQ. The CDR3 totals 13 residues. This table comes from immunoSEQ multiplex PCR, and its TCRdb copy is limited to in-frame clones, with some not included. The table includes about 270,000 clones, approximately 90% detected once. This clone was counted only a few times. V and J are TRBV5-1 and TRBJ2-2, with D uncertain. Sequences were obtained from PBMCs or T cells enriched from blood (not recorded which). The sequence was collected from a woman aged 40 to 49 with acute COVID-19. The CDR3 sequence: CASSLAGTGELFF. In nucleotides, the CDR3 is TGCGCCAGCAGCTTGGCGGGTACCGGGGAGCTGTTTTTT.